These T cell receptor beta chains were read from a single sample in a study of shared clonotypes between healthy human individuals. Assay used: immunoSEQ multiplex PCR; TCRdb lists only in-frame clones, some missing. Seen here are about 500,000 clones, approximately 80% observed once, and the top ten hold around 12%. The sequenced material came from PBMCs. Receptors were obtained from a middle-aged woman in good health. Some clones in this sample may be carry-over from other donors' samples. CDR3s include the opening cysteine and the closing phenylalanine or tryptophan. Fields, in order: clone size, D gene, V gene, J gene, CDR3 DNA, CDR3 protein. The D gene is left open where the match is weak. Rows give clone size only sometimes, using once, few, many, or a class for an expanded clone.

NA	NA	TRBV5-4	TRBJ2-7	TGTGCCAGCAGCTTGGACGGGAGCTCCTACGAGCAGTACTTC	CASSLDGSSYEQYF
NA	NA	TRBV4-1	TRBJ2-1	TGCGCCAGCAGCCAAGAAGGGCCTGCTGAGCAGTTCTTC	CASSQEGPAEQFF
NA	NA	TRBV29-1	TRBJ2-2	TGCAGCGTTCGGGTTGGGGCCGGGGAGCTGTTTTTT	CSVRVGAGELFF
many	NA	TRBV30	TRBJ2-5	TGTGCCTGGAGAACGGACCAAGAGACCCAGTACTTC	CAWRTDQETQYF
few	TRBD1	TRBV28	TRBJ2-7	TGTGCCAGCAGGGACAGGCGCCCATACGAGCAGTACTTC	CASRDRRPYEQYF
NA	NA	TRBV7-2	TRBJ2-5	TGTGCCAGCACAGGTGGCCCGCAAGAGACCCAGTACTTC	CASTGGPQETQYF
NA	TRBD1	TRBV6-1	TRBJ1-2	TGTGCCAGCATCCGGGACAGGTCGAACTATGGCTACACCTTC	CASIRDRSNYGYTF
few	TRBD1	TRBV6-5	TRBJ2-7	TGTGCCAGCAGTTCCGGACAGGGCGATAATTACGAGCAGTACTTC	CASSSGQGDNYEQYF
NA	NA	TRBV30	TRBJ1-6	TGTGCCTGGGAGGGACTGCGAGGCGATTCACCCCTCCACTTT	CAWEGLRGDSPLHF
NA	NA	TRBV19	TRBJ1-2	TGTGCCAGTGAAACAGGGTTTAACTATGGCTACACCTTC	CASETGFNYGYTF
NA	TRBD1	TRBV10-3	TRBJ2-1	TGTGCCACGGGTTGGACAGGGGACAATGAGCAGTTCTTC	CATGWTGDNEQFF
NA	NA	TRBV27	TRBJ2-2	TGTGCCAGCAGTTTAAACGGGAGGAACACCGGGGAGCTGTTTTTT	CASSLNGRNTGELFF
NA	TRBD2	TRBV7-9	TRBJ2-1	TGTGCCAGCAGCTTGAGACTAGCGGGAGTAAATGAGCAGTTCTTC	CASSLRLAGVNEQFF
NA	NA	TRBV6-5	TRBJ1-2	TGTGCCAGCAGTGAGACAGGTGGGGCGTATGGCTACACCTTC	CASSETGGAYGYTF
few	NA	TRBV14	TRBJ2-7	TGTGCCAGCAGCCAAGGTTCCCCGGAGTTTTACGAGCAGTACTTC	CASSQGSPEFYEQYF
once	NA	TRBV6-4	TRBJ1-1	TGTGCCAGCAGTCTAATGATGAACACTGAAGCTTTCTTT	CASSLMMNTEAFF
NA	NA	TRBV5-1	TRBJ1-2	TGCGCCAGCAGCCAGGACTTCTATGGCTACACCTTC	CASSQDFYGYTF
NA	NA	TRBV18	TRBJ1-1	TGTGCCAGCTCACCGACAGGACGGGGGACTGAAGCTTTCTTT	CASSPTGRGTEAFF
NA	TRBD2	TRBV19	TRBJ2-7	TGTGCCAGTAGCCCGTACCGGACTAGCGACTACGAGCAGTACTTC	CASSPYRTSDYEQYF
NA	TRBD1	TRBV5-1	TRBJ1-1	TGCGCCAGCAGCATGGGACAGGGGGCACACACTGAAGCTTTCTTT	CASSMGQGAHTEAFF
NA	NA	TRBV28	TRBJ1-5	TGTGCCAGCAGTTTATATGCGGGGGGCCCCAATCAGCCCCAGCATTTT	CASSLYAGGPNQPQHF
NA	NA	TRBV10-3	TRBJ2-6	TGTGCCATCGGGACGTTATTAGTCGGGGCCAACGTCCTGACTTTC	CAIGTLLVGANVLTF
many	NA	TRBV4-3	TRBJ2-7	TGCGCCAGCAGCCAAGACCGTTACAGCTACGAGCAGTACTTC	CASSQDRYSYEQYF
NA	TRBD1	TRBV30	TRBJ1-1	TGTGCCTACATAGTCCCGGGACAGAGATCGAACACCGAAGCTTTCTTT	CAYIVPGQRSNTEAFF
NA	NA	TRBV30	TRBJ1-4	TGTGCCTGGAGCTTAGGACTTGACGGGGGCGGTTATGAAAAACTGTTTTTT	CAWSLGLDGGGYEKLFF